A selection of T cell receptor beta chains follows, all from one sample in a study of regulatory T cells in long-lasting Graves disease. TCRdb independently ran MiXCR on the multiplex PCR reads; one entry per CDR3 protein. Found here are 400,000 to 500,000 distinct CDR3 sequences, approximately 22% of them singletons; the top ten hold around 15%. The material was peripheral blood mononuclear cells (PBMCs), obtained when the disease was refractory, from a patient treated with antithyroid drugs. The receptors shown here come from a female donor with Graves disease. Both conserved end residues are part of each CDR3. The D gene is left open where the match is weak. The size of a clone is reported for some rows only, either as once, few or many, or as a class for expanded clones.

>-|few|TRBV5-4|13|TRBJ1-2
TGTGCCAGCAGCTTGATAGACGACTATGGCTACACCTTC
CASSLIDDYGYTF
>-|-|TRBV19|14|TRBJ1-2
TGTACCAGTACCTATCCGGGTTCTGACTATGGCTACACCTTC
CTSTYPGSDYGYTF
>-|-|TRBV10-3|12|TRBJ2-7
TGTGCGACCGGGGGAGCAATCTACGAGCAGTACTTC
CATGGAIYEQYF
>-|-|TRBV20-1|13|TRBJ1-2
TGCAGTGCTAGGGGGTCGTCGGGGGGTGGCTACACCTTC
CSARGSSGGGYTF
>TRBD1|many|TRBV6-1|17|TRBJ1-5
TGTGCCAGCAGTCGAGGACAGGGGGCGTATAGCAATCAGCCCCAGCATTTT
CASSRGQGAYSNQPQHF
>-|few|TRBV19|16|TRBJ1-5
TGTGCCAGTAGTATAGACATGGAGTCAGGGGTTCAGCCCCAGCATTTT
CASSIDMESGVQPQHF
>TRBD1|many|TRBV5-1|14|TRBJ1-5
TGCGCCAGCAGCGTGGGACAGGGAGGTCAGCCCCAGCATTTT
CASSVGQGGQPQHF
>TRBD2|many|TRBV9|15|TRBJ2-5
TGTGCCAGCACCCCAGGGACTAGCGGGAGAGAGACCCAGTACTTC
CASTPGTSGRETQYF
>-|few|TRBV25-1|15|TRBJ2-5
TGTGCCAGCAGTGAGGGGCTAGGAACTCAAGAGACCCAGTACTTC
CASSEGLGTQETQYF
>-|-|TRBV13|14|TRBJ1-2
TGTGCCAGCAGCTCGGGTTTATTGGGTGATGGCTACACCTTC
CASSSGLLGDGYTF
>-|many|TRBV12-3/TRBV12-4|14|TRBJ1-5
TGTGCCAGCAGTGACGGGACGGTAAATCAGCCCCAGCATTTT
CASSDGTVNQPQHF
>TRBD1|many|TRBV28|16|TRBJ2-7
TGTGCCAGCAGTTCTCCCACCGGGACAGGGGATCACGAGCAGTACTTC
CASSSPTGTGDHEQYF
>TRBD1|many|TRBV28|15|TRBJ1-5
TGTGCCAGCAGTTCACGACAGGGGCGATATCGGCCCCAGCATTTT
CASSSRQGRYRPQHF
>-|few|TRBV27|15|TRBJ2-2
TGTGCCAGCAGTTTTGGGGGGATAGGGGCCGGGGAGCTGTTTTTT
CASSFGGIGAGELFF